A selection of T cell receptor beta chains follows, all from one sample in a study of shared clonotypes between healthy human individuals. Clones were sequenced by immunoSEQ multiplex PCR, and TCRdb holds only the in-frame ones, with some missing. Of hundreds of thousands of clones listed, roughly 77% were seen once; the top ten hold less than 15%. The sample was PBMCs. The origin of the receptors is a woman in her thirties or forties in good health. Some clones in this sample may be carry-over from other donors' samples. CDR3s include the opening cysteine and the closing phenylalanine or tryptophan. The D gene is left open where the match is weak. The size entry is marked missing in some rows and otherwise reads once, few, many or a size class.

v_call	j_call	clone_size	d_call	cdr3_aa	cdr3_nt
TRBV5-8	TRBJ2-5	NA	TRBD2	CASAAGGGQETQYF	TGTGCCAGCGCCGCGGGAGGTGGACAAGAGACCCAGTACTTC
TRBV29-1	TRBJ1-2	NA	NA	CSAGDNYGYTF	TGTAGCGCGGGAGACAACTATGGCTACACCTTC
TRBV19	TRBJ1-1	NA	TRBD1	CASSARQGGFTEAFF	TGTGCCAGTAGTGCCCGACAGGGTGGGTTCACTGAAGCTTTCTTT
TRBV18	TRBJ1-1	NA	TRBD1	CASSPAGTANTEAFF	TGTGCCAGCTCGCCCGCCGGGACAGCGAACACTGAAGCTTTCTTT
TRBV14	TRBJ2-6	NA	NA	CASSQGEAAPGANVLTF	TGTGCCAGCAGCCAGGGCGAAGCGGCCCCTGGGGCCAACGTCCTGACTTTC
TRBV11-2	TRBJ1-3	NA	NA	CASSGAGNTIYF	TGTGCCAGCAGCGGAGCTGGAAACACCATATATTTT
TRBV28	TRBJ2-3	NA	TRBD2	CASRQLAGEIDTQYF	TGTGCCAGCAGACAGCTAGCGGGAGAGATCGATACGCAGTATTTT
TRBV18	TRBJ2-1	few	TRBD1	CASSLGQGLYNEQFF	TGTGCCAGCTCACTCGGACAGGGCCTCTACAATGAGCAGTTCTTC
TRBV7-9	TRBJ2-7	NA	NA	CASSSRVDSPSGFEQYF	TGTGCCAGCAGCTCCCGCGTCGACAGTCCCTCGGGATTCGAGCAGTACTTC
TRBV5-3	TRBJ2-5	NA	NA	CARSPGSSRLPRETQYF	TGTGCCAGAAGCCCCGGGTCTAGCCGGTTGCCGCGGGAGACCCAGTACTTC
TRBV7-7	TRBJ2-2	few	NA	CASSARRIGQGTGELFF	TGTGCTAGCAGCGCGCGTCGGATCGGTCAGGGCACCGGGGAGCTGTTTTTT
TRBV4-2	TRBJ2-2	NA	NA	CASSLHAGTPGTGELFF	TGTGCCAGCAGCCTACACGCGGGTACCCCGGGGACCGGGGAGCTGTTTTTT
TRBV7-9	TRBJ2-2	NA	NA	CASSLFRVRSGDLTGELFF	TGTGCCAGCAGCTTGTTCAGGGTTCGATCGGGAGACCTCACCGGGGAGCTGTTTTTT
TRBV28	TRBJ2-7	NA	TRBD1	CASSSIWDSSYEQYF	TGTGCCAGCAGTTCAATATGGGACAGCTCCTACGAGCAGTACTTC
TRBV7-3	TRBJ2-7	NA	NA	CASSSNYEQYF	TGTGCCAGCAGCTCCAATTACGAGCAGTACTTC
TRBV5-5	TRBJ2-7	NA	NA	CASSLVSPYEQYF	TGTGCCAGCAGCTTGGTTAGTCCTTACGAGCAGTACTTC
TRBV5-1	TRBJ1-4	NA	TRBD1	CASPGQGYEKLFF	TGCGCCAGCCCGGGACAGGGGTATGAAAAACTGTTTTTT
TRBV30	TRBJ1-6	many	TRBD1	CAWSVMGTALNNSPLHF	TGTGCCTGGAGTGTGATGGGGACAGCCCTGAATAATTCACCCCTCCACTTT
TRBV28	TRBJ2-3	NA	NA	CASSLGGADTQYF	TGTGCCAGCAGTTTAGGGGGCGCAGATACGCAGTATTTT
TRBV2	TRBJ1-6	NA	NA	CASRWDSANSPLHF	TGTGCCAGTCGCTGGGACTCCGCGAATTCACCCCTCCACTTT
TRBV11-1	TRBJ2-7	NA	TRBD2	CASSFQTGTRNEQYF	TGTGCCAGCAGCTTTCAGACCGGGACTAGGAACGAGCAGTACTTC
TRBV5-1	TRBJ2-7	NA	TRBD1	CASSPGAGGSYEQYF	TGCGCCAGCAGCCCCGGGGCAGGGGGTTCGTACGAGCAGTACTTC
TRBV28	TRBJ2-1	NA	NA	CASSLLGEVEQFF	TGTGCCAGCAGCTTACTGGGAGAGGTTGAGCAGTTCTTC
TRBV7-9	TRBJ1-1	NA	NA	CASSLAGQGNTEAFF	TGTGCCAGCAGCTTAGCCGGGCAGGGGAACACTGAAGCTTTCTTT
TRBV19	TRBJ2-6	NA	TRBD1	CASSIAPRQGWHGGANVLTF	TGTGCCAGTAGTATAGCCCCACGACAGGGCTGGCATGGGGGGGCCAACGTCCTGACTTTC
TRBV6-5	TRBJ1-1	NA	NA	CASSPPSRGTEAFF	TGTGCCAGCAGTCCTCCCAGTCGGGGAACTGAAGCTTTCTTT
TRBV5-1	TRBJ2-7	NA	TRBD1	CASSGQGYEQYF	TGCGCCAGCAGCGGACAGGGGTACGAGCAGTACTTC
TRBV9	TRBJ2-5	NA	NA	CASSVAPVQETQYF	TGTGCCAGCAGCGTGGCTCCAGTCCAAGAGACCCAGTACTTC
TRBV7-3	TRBJ2-2	NA	TRBD1	CASSRDRVGTGELFF	TGTGCCAGCAGCCGGGACAGGGTTGGGACCGGGGAGCTGTTTTTT
TRBV19	TRBJ2-3	NA	TRBD2	CASSIPGRLDTQYF	TGTGCCAGTAGTATCCCCGGGAGGTTAGATACGCAGTATTTT
TRBV6-4	TRBJ2-2	NA	TRBD1	CASSDTGGPNTGELFF	TGTGCCAGCAGTGATACAGGGGGCCCGAACACCGGGGAGCTGTTTTTT
TRBV5-1	TRBJ2-3	NA	NA	CASSSGPGLADTQYF	TGCGCCAGCAGCTCCGGCCCGGGGCTAGCAGATACGCAGTATTTT
TRBV5-1	TRBJ1-2	NA	NA	CASSLALNYGYTF	TGCGCCAGCAGCTTGGCGTTAAACTATGGCTACACCTTC
TRBV28	TRBJ2-5	once	NA	CASTPPRQNLETQYF	TGTGCCAGCACTCCCCCCAGGCAGAACCTAGAGACCCAGTACTTC